A selection of T cell receptor beta chains follows, all from one sample in a study of cytomegalovirus exposure and HLA in healthy donors. TCRdb's copy holds only in-frame clones and misses some; the assay was immunoSEQ multiplex PCR. The sample consists of around 180,000 clones, roughly 70% of them appearing once. The specimen was PBMCs. The source of these receptors is a girl aged 10 to 17 in good health and CMV-seronegative. Both conserved end residues are part of each CDR3. D genes are given only for firm matches. Size is omitted from some rows. Given values are once, few, many or a class for expanded clones.

V gene	J gene	D gene	clone size	CDR3 DNA	CDR3 protein
TRBV2	TRBJ1-6	TRBD1	few	TGTGCCAGCACCGAGGGGACAGGGTATAATTCACCCCTCCACTTT	CASTEGTGYNSPLHF
TRBV15	TRBJ1-3	-	-	TGTGCCACCAGCAGAGCCCAGGGGATCTCTGGAAACACCATATATTTT	CATSRAQGISGNTIYF
TRBV5-4	TRBJ1-4	-	-	TGTGCCAGCAGCTTGGGTCCAGGGGAACTGTTTTTT	CASSLGPGELFF
TRBV5-1	TRBJ2-7	-	-	TGCGCCAGCAGCAGCCTGCCCGAAAACGAGCAGTACTTC	CASSSLPENEQYF
TRBV9	TRBJ2-5	TRBD2	-	TGTGCCAGCAGCACCCGCGAGGGGCGGGGGATTAAAGAGACCCAGTACTTC	CASSTREGRGIKETQYF
TRBV6-6	TRBJ2-7	TRBD1	-	TGTGCCAGCAGCCCTCAGACAGGGCTGCACTCCTACGAGCAGTACTTC	CASSPQTGLHSYEQYF
TRBV28	TRBJ1-2	TRBD1	-	TGTGCCAGCAGAGGGACAGGATCTAACTATGGCTACACCTTC	CASRGTGSNYGYTF
TRBV6-1	TRBJ1-1	-	-	TGTGCCAGGTGGAGCACGGGAGGGGGACACGAAGCTTTCTTT	CARWSTGGGHEAFF
TRBV10-3	TRBJ1-1	TRBD1	few	TGTGCCATCAGTAGGGACAGGGAGGCTGAAGCTTTCTTT	CAISRDREAEAFF
TRBV6-1	TRBJ1-1	-	-	TGTGCCAGCAGTGATGGAACCGGGACACCGAACACTGAAGCTTTCTTT	CASSDGTGTPNTEAFF
TRBV30	TRBJ2-5	TRBD2	-	TGTGCCTGGAGTGTAAGCGGGGAGGCCCAGTACTTC	CAWSVSGEAQYF
TRBV6-1	TRBJ2-3	-	-	TGTGCCAGCAGTGCTGGGGCGATTACAGATACGCAGTATTTT	CASSAGAITDTQYF
TRBV4-1	TRBJ2-1	-	-	TGCGCCAGCACCCGCGGGACCCCTAGGGATGAGCAGTTCTTC	CASTRGTPRDEQFF
TRBV6-4	TRBJ2-3	TRBD1	few	TGTGCCAGCAGTGACTCCCGGACAGGGGGAGATACGCAGTATTTT	CASSDSRTGGDTQYF
TRBV5-1	TRBJ1-1	-	-	TGCGCCAGCAGCTTACATCCCGGGGACGGCGGGGGGAACACTGAAGCTTTCTTT	CASSLHPGDGGGNTEAFF
TRBV19	TRBJ1-5	TRBD1	few	TGTGCCAGTAGTCGGGACAGGGGAGAGCCCCAGCATTTT	CASSRDRGEPQHF
TRBV18	TRBJ1-1	-	-	TGTGCCAGCTCACCAGAATCGATCGGCAGAGGGGGTACTGAAGCTTTCTTT	CASSPESIGRGGTEAFF
TRBV13	TRBJ1-2	-	once	TGTGCCAGCAGCTTAGACACTGGGGCGGGGGGCTACACCTTC	CASSLDTGAGGYTF
TRBV2	TRBJ2-1	TRBD2	-	TGTGCCAGCAGGCCACGGGGGGGCTCCTACAATGAGCAGTTCTTC	CASRPRGGSYNEQFF
TRBV29-1	TRBJ2-3	TRBD2	-	TGCAGCGTGGGACTAGCCCTCGCAGATACGCAGTATTTT	CSVGLALADTQYF
TRBV2	TRBJ1-5	-	few	TGTGCCAGCAGTGGGGCAGGGGATCAGCCCCAGCATTTT	CASSGAGDQPQHF
TRBV27	TRBJ1-5	-	-	TGTGCCAGCAGATTGCAGCCGAGGGGCAATCAGCCCCAGCATTTT	CASRLQPRGNQPQHF
TRBV11-3	TRBJ2-1	-	-	TGTGCCAGCAGTCGGGTCCTCAATGAGCAGTTCTTC	CASSRVLNEQFF
TRBV19	TRBJ2-2	TRBD1	once	TGTGCCAGTAAGATCAACGGGCCGGGACAGATGTACGGGGAGCTGTTTTTT	CASKINGPGQMYGELFF
TRBV5-4	TRBJ2-7	TRBD1	-	TGTGCCAGCAGCGAAAGAGGGGGCGGCGAGCAGTACTTC	CASSERGGGEQYF
TRBV27	TRBJ1-2	-	few	TGTGCCAGCAGTACGGGCCGCGGGTATGGCTACACCTTC	CASSTGRGYGYTF
TRBV30	TRBJ2-2	TRBD1	few	TGTGCCTGGAGTGTAAGGGACAGGGGGCGCGGAAACACCGGGGAGCTGTTTTTT	CAWSVRDRGRGNTGELFF
TRBV5-1	TRBJ2-1	-	-	TGCGCCAGCAGCTTGCGGTCAGGGGTTAAGAATGAGCAGTTCTTC	CASSLRSGVKNEQFF
TRBV6-1	TRBJ2-7	-	-	TGTGCCAGCAGTGAAGCGTACAATTCCTACGAGCAGTACTTC	CASSEAYNSYEQYF
TRBV4-2	TRBJ1-2	-	once	TGTGCCAGCAGCCAAGACACTATAATACCTAACTATGGCTACACCTTC	CASSQDTIIPNYGYTF
TRBV20-1	TRBJ1-1	-	few	TGCAGTGCGGCGGGAAGTGGTGAAGCTTTCTTT	CSAAGSGEAFF
TRBV7-8	TRBJ1-5	TRBD1	-	TGTGCCAGCAGCTCGGGACAGGGGAATTTGCCCCAGCATTTT	CASSSGQGNLPQHF
TRBV29-1	TRBJ1-1	-	once	TGCAGCGCAGACCCTGACAGGAACACTGAAGCTTTCTTT	CSADPDRNTEAFF
TRBV5-6	TRBJ2-3	TRBD2	-	TGTGCCAGCAGCTCACTAGCGGGGGATACGCAGTATTTT	CASSSLAGDTQYF
TRBV30	TRBJ1-1	TRBD1	-	TGTGCCTGGAGTACAGGACAGGGGATACCTGAAGCTTTCTTT	CAWSTGQGIPEAFF
TRBV5-1	TRBJ2-1	-	-	TGCGCCAGCAGCTTGGACAGATCCTCCTACAATGAGCAGTTCTTC	CASSLDRSSYNEQFF
TRBV5-1	TRBJ2-5	TRBD1	few	TGCGCCAGCAGCTTCAACCCGGACAGGAGGCAAGAGACCCAGTACTTC	CASSFNPDRRQETQYF
TRBV11-2	TRBJ2-3	TRBD1	-	TGTGCCAGCAGCTCGGGACAGGGGGCAGATACGCAGTATTTT	CASSSGQGADTQYF
TRBV5-4	TRBJ1-6	-	-	TGTGCCAGCAGCGCACTGATGAGCTCCTATAATTCACCCCTCCACTTT	CASSALMSSYNSPLHF
TRBV4-2	TRBJ2-3	-	-	TGTGCCAGCAGCCAAGAATTCGGAGATACGCAGTATTTT	CASSQEFGDTQYF
TRBV7-9	TRBJ1-2	-	few	TGTGCCAGCAGCTTAGCGTCAGGGGTCGAACCTACCCGCTATGGCTACACCTTC	CASSLASGVEPTRYGYTF
TRBV2	TRBJ2-6	-	-	TGTGCCAGCCTTAAGCTCTCTGGGGCCAACGTCCTGACTTTC	CASLKLSGANVLTF
TRBV6-1	TRBJ1-1	TRBD1	once	TGTGCCAGCAGTCCCCTAACAGGGGTGAACACTGAAGCTTTCTTT	CASSPLTGVNTEAFF
TRBV9	TRBJ1-1	TRBD1	-	TGTGCCAGCAGCCCACCGGGACAGGGGGCGGCCACTGAAGCTTTCTTT	CASSPPGQGAATEAFF
TRBV5-1	TRBJ1-6	-	once	TGCGCCAGCAGCTTACAGGGTCCGGATAATTCACCCCTCCACTTT	CASSLQGPDNSPLHF
TRBV9	TRBJ1-2	-	-	TGTGCCAGCAGCGTTCTCACCTCGGCCAGGGGTACGAACTATGGCTACACCTTC	CASSVLTSARGTNYGYTF
TRBV12-2	TRBJ1-2	-	-	TGTGCAAGTCGCTTAAAACAGGCAGGGCTGCTTTTCTATGGCTACACCTTC	CASRLKQAGLLFYGYTF